This T cell receptor (beta chain) was retrieved from a study of OX40 agonist ivuxolimab in advanced cancers. About the study: Patients' therapy was ivuxolimab, an antibody that acts as an agonist of OX40 (CD134). Every 2 weeks, patients received ivuxolimab intravenously, dosed at 0.01 to 10 mg/kg.

CDR1 and CDR2 (germline): MNHEY, SVGAGI. The CDR3 is 13 amino acids. With 5 bases clipped from V and 5 bases from J, the junction kept 3 bases outside the gene matches. Libraries were prepared by immunoSEQ multiplex PCR; TCRdb keeps only in-frame clonotypes and omits some of them. The sample consists of about 68,000 clones, 65% to 90% of them appearing once. If patients had autoimmune disease history or systemic immunosuppression, they were excluded. For this clone: Its specificity is unknown.

Notes on the study in general: Specificity for antigen went undetermined in the expanded peripheral T cells.

The source material was CD4+ or CD8+ T cells sorted from blood, sampled in a trial of the OX40 agonist ivuxolimab. The TCR was taken from an adult with an advanced solid tumor such as melanoma, head and neck, liver or kidney cancer. J is TRBJ2-5 and V is TRBV6-5, with TRBD1 matching over 9 bases. The CDR3 DNA reads as TGTGCCAGCAGTAGGGACAGGGACGAGACCCAGTACTTC. It yields the protein CASSRDRDETQYF.